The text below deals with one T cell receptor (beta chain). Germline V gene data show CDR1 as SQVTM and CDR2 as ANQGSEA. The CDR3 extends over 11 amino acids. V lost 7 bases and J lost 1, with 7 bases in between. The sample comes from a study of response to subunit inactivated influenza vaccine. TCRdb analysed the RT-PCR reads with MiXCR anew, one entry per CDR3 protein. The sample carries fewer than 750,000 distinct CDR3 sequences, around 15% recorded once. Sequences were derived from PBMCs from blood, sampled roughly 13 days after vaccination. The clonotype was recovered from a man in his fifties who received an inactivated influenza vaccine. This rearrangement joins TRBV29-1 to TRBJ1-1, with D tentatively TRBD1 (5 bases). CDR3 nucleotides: TGCAGCGGAGGACAGAACACTGAAGCTTTCTTT. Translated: CSGGQNTEAFF.